The 26 T cell receptor beta chains below all came from one sample that was sequenced in a study of blood T cell repertoires in COVID-19. Profiling relied on immunoSEQ multiplex PCR, and the TCRdb table lists in-frame clones only, not all of them. The table has some 300,000 clones, about nine tenths seen once. What was sequenced was PBMCs or T cells enriched from blood (not recorded which). These TCRs come from a woman aged 45-60 years who had been exposed to COVID-19.

CDR3 loop: CATSERDDAGELFF. The CDR3 DNA is TGTGCCACCAGTGAGCGGGATGACGCCGGGGAGCTGTTTTTT. This chain uses TRBV24-1 with TRBJ2-2; possibly TRBD2 for D (6 bases). The CDR3 is made up of 14 amino acids. With 4 bases removed from V and 6 bases from J, the gap between germline ends came to 11 bases. The germline V gene has CDR1 KGHDR and CDR2 SFDVKD.

The J gene is TRBJ2-3, the V gene TRBV7-9, with 16 positions matching TRBD2. J lost 3 bases, V lost 5 bases, and 8 bases had no gene match. Germline values: CDR1 SEHNR, CDR2 FQNEAQ (reference sequence). The CDR3 is made up of 18 amino acids. The CDR3 is CASSIPGLAGGPTDTQYF. CDR3 coding DNA: TGTGCCAGCAGCATACCGGGACTAGCGGGGGGGCCGACAGATACGCAGTATTTT.

The chain joins TRBV10-1 to TRBJ1-4; 8 bases are shared with TRBD1. The CDR3 length is 13 residues. V lost 8 bases to trimming and J lost 7 bases; unmatched junction nucleotides: 6. Germline V gene data show CDR1 as WNHNN and CDR2 as SYGVQD (reference sequence). The CDR3 loop is CASSRGRGEKLFF. CDR3 nucleotide sequence: TGCGCCAGCTCCAGGGGGCGCGGTGAAAAACTGTTTTTT.

The rearrangement joins TRBV14 to TRBJ1-2, with a weak D call TRBD1 (5 bases). CDR3 length: 16 residues. V shed 4 bases and J shed 6 bases, with 21 bases lying between them. CDR1 and CDR2 from the germline V gene are SGHDN and FVKESK. The CDR3 is CASSPMRAGKLDGYTF. In DNA, the CDR3 is TGTGCCAGCAGCCCCATGCGCGCAGGGAAATTGGATGGCTACACCTTC.

The chain uses TRBV3-1 (or the pseudogene TRBV3-2) and TRBJ1-4, with TRBD1 matching over 11 bases. The CDR3 runs 16 residues. Looked up from germline, CDR1 is LGHDT and CDR2 is YNNKEL (reference sequence). With V trimmed by 2 bases and J by 6 bases, 5 bases remained unmatched. CDR3 nucleotide sequence: TGTGCCAGCAGCCAACCCCGGACAGGGGGCCATGAAAAACTGTTTTTT. The encoded protein is CASSQPRTGGHEKLFF.

This chain uses TRBV5-1 with TRBJ2-3; D gene unclear. The germline V gene has CDR1 SGHRS and CDR2 YFSETQ. Trimming cost V 1 base and J 0 bases, with 15 bases left between them. The CDR3 covers 17 residues. The CDR3 DNA sequence: TGCGCCAGCAGCTTGAACGCCCTATGGTCTAGCACAGATACGCAGTATTTT. It codes for CASSLNALWSSTDTQYF.

This clone was seen only a few times. The chain combines TRBV5-8 with TRBJ1-4; 10 nucleotides align to TRBD1. V shed 4 bases and J 8 bases; nucleotides not matched to a gene: 14. The CDR3 runs 17 residues. CDR1 is SGHTS, CDR2 YDEGEE, per germline. CDR3 DNA: TGTGCCAGCAGCGTCGACAGGGGGCGGAGAGGGGGAGAAAAACTGTTTTTT. It codes for CASSVDRGRRGGEKLFF.

V is TRBV19 and J is TRBJ2-3; D may be TRBD2 (6 bases). V gave up 3 bases and J gave up 0 bases, with 10 bases separating them. Germline values: CDR1 LNHDA, CDR2 SQIVND (reference sequence). The CDR3 runs 15 residues. As DNA, the CDR3 is TGTGCCAGTAGTATCCAAGCGGGTAGCACAGATACGCAGTATTTT. It specifies CASSIQAGSTDTQYF.

In its sample, this clone was seen a few times. The V call is TRBV5-1, the J call TRBJ2-7, with D possibly TRBD1 on 6 matching bases. The CDR3 spans 12 residues. CDR1 and CDR2 from the germline V gene are SGHRS and YFSETQ. Between the trimmed V and J ends, which lost 3 bases and 3 bases, there was a span of 7 bases. The CDR3 nucleotides read TGCGCCAGCAGCTCGGACAGCTACGAGCAGTACTTC. Translated, it gives CASSSDSYEQYF. Combining the CDR3 with reference TRBV5-1 and TRBJ2-7 gives the whole variable domain KAGVTQTPRYLIKTRGQQVTLSCSPISGHRSVSWYQQTPGQGLQFLFEYFSETQRNKGNFPGRFSGRQFSNSRSEMNVSTLELGDSALYLCASSSDSYEQYFGPGTRLTVT.

Here the CDR3 DNA reads TGTGCCAGCAGTGGGCCATACAGGGGGCGCCAGCTGAAGCAGGTGGACGAGCAGTACTTC. Its translation: CASSGPYRGRQLKQVDEQYF. The chain has TRBV6-1 and TRBJ2-7, with 9 positions matching TRBD1. The CDR3 length is 20 residues. V lost 4 bases and J lost 5; bases outside the gene matches: 24. Germline V CDR1 and CDR2: MNHNS, SASEGT.

The rearrangement joins TRBV5-1 to TRBJ2-7, with a possible D match to TRBD1 (5 bases). Trimming pared 5 bases from V and 0 bases from J, leaving 15 bases between. Germline V gene sequence: CDR1 SGHRS, CDR2 YFSETQ. This CDR3 has 15 amino acids. CDR3 loop: CASSSEPTVSYEQYF. Here the CDR3 DNA reads TGCGCCAGCAGTTCGGAACCGACAGTCTCCTACGAGCAGTACTTC. Filled out from reference TRBV5-1 and TRBJ2-7, the complete variable domain reads KAGVTQTPRYLIKTRGQQVTLSCSPISGHRSVSWYQQTPGQGLQFLFEYFSETQRNKGNFPGRFSGRQFSNSRSEMNVSTLELGDSALYLCASSSEPTVSYEQYFGPGTRLTVT.

The chain has TRBV5-1 and TRBJ2-1, with TRBD2 identical over 7 bases. Unmatched junction bases numbered 6, after V lost 4 bases and J lost 2 bases. This CDR3 is built from 15 residues. Germline loops: CDR1 SGHRS, CDR2 YFSETQ. The CDR3 here is CASSPTGTTYNEQFF. In DNA form, the CDR3 reads TGCGCCAGCAGCCCTACCGGGACTACCTACAATGAGCAGTTCTTC.

The chain has TRBV5-4 and TRBJ1-1; 9 bases align to TRBD1. Germline CDR1 SGHNT, CDR2 YYREEE (reference sequence). The CDR3 loop spans 16 amino acids. V was clipped by 4 bases and J by 0 bases; unmatched bases: 7. The CDR3 sequence is CASSTGQGSMNTEAFF. The CDR3, as DNA: TGTGCCAGCAGCACCGGACAGGGGTCCATGAACACTGAAGCTTTCTTT.

This chain uses TRBV7-9 with TRBJ1-2; 7 bases fit TRBD1. The J segment lost 7 bases and the V segment lost 7 bases, leaving 18 bases of the junction unmatched. The CDR3 runs to 16 residues. Germline V gives CDR1 SEHNR, CDR2 FQNEAQ (reference sequence). The CDR3 bases are TGTGCCAGCACCTCTACCAACCTAGGGGGCCAAAGTGGCTACACCTTC. This codes for CASTSTNLGGQSGYTF.

This clone appeared a few times. This chain joins TRBV3-1 (or the pseudogene TRBV3-2) and TRBJ2-5, with 12 bases matching TRBD2. Germline lookup yields CDR1 LGHDT and CDR2 YNNKEL (reference sequence). The CDR3 consists of 16 residues. V trimming: 2 bases; J trimming: 6 bases; junction bases outside the gene matches: 7. The CDR3 nucleotides read TGTGCCAGCAGCCAAAGGCTAGCGGGGGGGCAGAAGACCCAGTACTTC. Protein sequence: CASSQRLAGGQKTQYF.

V and J are TRBV13 and TRBJ2-3; 10 nucleotides align to TRBD2. CDR1 and CDR2 from the germline V gene are PRHDT and FYEKMQ (reference sequence). This CDR3 has 16 amino acids. After removal of 5 bases from V and 9 bases from J, the junction contained 14 bases not matched to a gene. CDR3 DNA sequence: TGTGCCAGCAGCACCCCGGCTAGCGGGGGTCCTCGAACGCAGTATTTT. Translating gives CASSTPASGGPRTQYF.

In regard to this clone: An end of the junction does not agree with germline; a read error may underlie this. The V call is TRBV7-7, the J call TRBJ2-3; D uncertain. CDR1 SSHAT and CDR2 FNYEAQ come from the germline V gene (reference sequence). The CDR3 loop spans 13 amino acids. The CDR3, as DNA: TGTGCTAGCAGCTTAGTCCACACAGATACGCAGTATTTT. Translating gives CASSLVHTDTQYF.

The rearrangement joins TRBV6-5 to TRBJ2-6, with D unclear. The V end was cut by 0 bases, the J end by 2 bases, with 8 bases between. The CDR3 sequence is 16 residues long. Looked up from germline, CDR1 is MNHEY and CDR2 is SVGAGI. CDR3 in amino acids: CASSYSSPPGANVLTF. The CDR3 DNA reads as TGTGCCAGCAGTTACTCGAGTCCACCTGGGGCCAACGTCCTGACTTTC.

This clone was recorded once. This chain links TRBV6-5 with TRBJ1-1; D ambiguous. V was trimmed by 6 bases and J by 6 bases, leaving 8 bases between them. This CDR3 contains 11 residues. The germline V gene has CDR1 MNHEY and CDR2 SVGAGI. The CDR3 DNA sequence: TGTGCCAGCAGGCGAGGAGCTGAAGCTTTCTTT. Its translation: CASRRGAEAFF.

The genes are TRBV3-1 (or the pseudogene TRBV3-2) and TRBJ2-1, with D possibly TRBD1 on 5 matching bases. Germline loops: CDR1 LGHDT, CDR2 YNNKEL (reference sequence). The V end was cut by 1 base, the J end by 9 bases, with 10 bases between. CDR3 length: 13 amino acids. This CDR3 is CASSQAQGSEQFF. The CDR3 bases are TGTGCCAGCAGCCAAGCTCAGGGTAGTGAGCAGTTCTTC.

This chain connects TRBV5-1 to TRBJ2-1; 14 bases fit TRBD2. Germline V gene lookup returns CDR1 SGHRS and CDR2 YFSETQ. This CDR3 is 18 amino acids long. After removal of 1 base from V and 0 bases from J, the junction contained 3 bases not matched to a gene. The DNA for the CDR3 is TGCGCCAGCAGCTTGCTCGGGACTAGCGGGGGCTCCTACAATGAGCAGTTCTTC. Residues: CASSLLGTSGGSYNEQFF.

This clone came up once. The rearrangement links TRBV3-1 (or the pseudogene TRBV3-2) to TRBJ1-5; no reliable D call. Trimming pared 0 bases from V and 5 bases from J, leaving 5 bases between. The CDR3 consists of 13 residues. Germline V gives CDR1 LGHDT, CDR2 YNNKEL (reference sequence). The CDR3 loop reads CASSQDGYQPQHF. CDR3 DNA sequence: TGTGCCAGCAGCCAAGACGGTTATCAGCCCCAGCATTTT.

The chain has TRBV2 and TRBJ2-5; TRBD2 might be the D (5 bases). CDR3 length equals 12 residues. The germline CDR1 and CDR2 sequences are SNHLY and FYNNEI. Trimming left V 8 bases short and J 2 bases short, with 9 bases between. As DNA, the CDR3 is TGTGCCAGCCGGACTGATCAAGAGACCCAGTACTTC. This translates into CASRTDQETQYF.

The sample holds a few counts of this clone. The chain's CDR3 is CASSQELLAAYEQYF. DNA for the CDR3: TGTGCCAGCAGCCAAGAGTTACTAGCGGCCTACGAGCAGTACTTC. The chain combines TRBV3-1 (or the pseudogene TRBV3-2) with TRBJ2-7; 8 bases agree with TRBD2. Trimming removed 0 bases from V and 2 bases from J; junction bases left unmatched: 3. This CDR3 is built from 15 residues. Germline lookup yields CDR1 LGHDT and CDR2 YNNKEL (reference sequence).

This clone was picked up a small number of times. The chain carries TRBV2 and TRBJ1-1, with D maybe TRBD1 (6 bases). V shed 4 bases and J shed 2 bases, with 11 bases lying between them. This CDR3 spans 14 amino acids. In germline, CDR1 is SNHLY, CDR2 FYNNEI. The CDR3 here is CASSADRDNTEAFF. CDR3 coding DNA: TGTGCCAGCAGTGCGGACAGAGATAACACTGAAGCTTTCTTT.

CDR3 in amino acids: CASSPGAGINEQFF. As DNA, the CDR3 is TGTGCCAGCAGCCCCGGAGCCGGGATCAATGAGCAGTTCTTC. The chain has TRBV5-8 and TRBJ2-1, with a weak D call TRBD2 (5 bases). In germline, CDR1 is SGHTS, CDR2 YDEGEE. Between the trimmed V and J ends, which lost 4 bases and 6 bases, there was a span of 14 bases. This CDR3 contains 14 residues. The whole variable domain, filled in from reference TRBV5-8 and TRBJ2-1, reads EAGVTQSPTHLIKTRGQQATLRCSPISGHTSVYWYQQALGLGLQFLLWYDEGEERNRGNFPPRFSGRQFPNYSSELNVNALELEDSALYLCASSPGAGINEQFFGPGTRLTVL.